This paragraph reports one T cell receptor (beta chain). Its antigen is unknown. No much larger clonotype is one base removed from it; base qualities were not supplied. Participants in the prospective study were enrolled through a virtual design, were aged about 18 to 100 years, and lived in roughly 24 United States geographic areas. In the prospective study, cohorts were assigned on the basis of participant-reported clinical history obtained from a screening survey and a study questionnaire. In the prospective study, whole blood, serum and a nasopharyngeal or oropharyngeal swab were collected from each participant by mobile phlebotomists. Participants in the prospective study had the option to provide additional blood draws and questionnaires over an approximately 2-month period. Before DNA extraction, prospective study blood samples were shipped either frozen or at room temperature. Trimming accounts for 0 bases at V and 4 bases at J, while the number of junction bases matched to no gene is 3. The CDR3 numbers 15 residues from cysteine through phenylalanine. The DNA shown is the 45-base CDR3, in frame from base 1. CDR1 and CDR2 are read off the germline V gene as SNHLY and FYNNEI.

TCRbeta CDR3 regions were amplified from genomic DNA using the immunoSEQ Assay, a bias-controlled multiplex PCR. The study's own analysis went as follows. Within the assay, amplification of reference gene primers was used to estimate how many nucleated cells each sample contained. Sequence reads were collapsed and filtered to measure the absolute abundance of every unique TCRbeta CDR3 rearrangement. For each sample, productive Simpson clonality was calculated by taking the square root of Simpson's diversity index across productive rearrangements. TCRdb carries this immuneACCESS record with in-frame sequences only. Its versions omit some clonotypes, under half of them owing to an unresolved V gene in the studies checked, with the rest unexplained. Clone size and V and J calls were adopted from that table, with D and trimming inferred from the DNA. For this sample there are about 280,000 clones; 85% to 90% appear just once. The ten largest clones take up over 4% of the sample.

These data are taken from a study of blood T cell repertoires in COVID-19 (dated by TCRdb to the early 2020s). Study-wide context: Collaborator samples came from the United States, Italy and Spain and covered acute and convalescent phases of COVID-19. Deeply sampled blood TCRbeta repertoires from subjects exposed to, actively infected with, or recovered from COVID-19 were included in the dataset. The prospective study material was composed of cDNA or gDNA derived from T cells, B-cell-depleted T cells, or PBMCs. The repertoires were released in a freely available public database meant as a resource for research on the immune response to SARS-CoV-2. Where HLA class I and class II types were available, the types were taken from metadata supplied by the sample provider, not from assay-based typing. The sample metadata nearly always contained a de-identified subject ID, COVID-19 status, age in years and sex. Samples came from the ongoing ImmuneRACE study (first 160 participants) plus 1,254 subjects from 6 global collaborators.

Broader findings and caveats from the paper: The quantity of clinical and demographic metadata differed by source and by participant and was supplied without curation.

Material for sequencing was PBMCs or T cells enriched from blood (not recorded which). This clonotype originated in a woman between 25 and 40 years old with acute COVID-19. The chain uses TRBV2 and TRBJ1-2; 9 bases in between match TRBD1. In nucleotide form, the sequence is TGTGCCAGCAGTGAAGCTACAGGGGGCAGCTATGGCTACACCTTC. This is translated as CASSEATGGSYGYTF.